Below are 32 T cell receptor beta chains sequenced from a single sample in a study of cytomegalovirus exposure and HLA in healthy donors. The primer mix had 60 Vbeta and 13 Jbeta primers. Method: immunoSEQ multiplex PCR; TCRdb's copy keeps in-frame clones and lacks some. Of about 91,000 clones listed, roughly 76% are singletons. Specimen: PBMCs. These receptors came from a female donor in good health and CMV-seronegative.

The chain links TRBV15 to TRBJ1-3; weak D call: TRBD1 (6 bases). Deletions cut 0 bases from V and 4 bases from J, with 13 bases between. CDR1 is LNHNV, CDR2 YYDKDF, per germline (reference sequence). This CDR3 has 16 amino acids. As DNA, the CDR3 is TGTGCCACCAGCAGAGATCCAGGGGTGTCCGGAAACACCATATATTTT. Translation: CATSRDPGVSGNTIYF. Full variable domain (remainder filled in from reference TRBV15 and TRBJ1-3): DAMVIQNPRYQVTQFGKPVTLSCSQTLNHNVMYWYQQKSSQAPKLLFHYYDKDFNNEADTPDNFQSRRPNTSFCFLDIRSPGLGDTAMYLCATSRDPGVSGNTIYFGEGSWLTVV.

The rearrangement uses TRBV2 and TRBJ1-5; TRBD1 matches at 7 bases. Trimming cost V 10 bases and J 4 bases; bases outside gene matches: 7. The CDR3 totals 13 residues. Looked up from germline, CDR1 is SNHLY and CDR2 is FYNNEI. The CDR3 region is CANGRDSNQPQHF. The CDR3 coding sequence is TGTGCCAATGGCCGGGACAGTAATCAGCCCCAGCATTTT.

This chain uses TRBV5-8 with TRBJ2-3, with D uncertain. Germline CDR1 is SGHTS and CDR2 is YDEGEE. The ends were cut back, 0 bases at V and 1 base at J, with 6 bases in the middle. This CDR3 comprises 14 residues. Here the CDR3 DNA reads TGTGCCAGCAGCTTGGAAATCGGCACAGATACGCAGTATTTT. Translating it yields CASSLEIGTDTQYF. Full variable domain (missing parts from reference TRBV5-8 and TRBJ2-3): EAGVTQSPTHLIKTRGQQATLRCSPISGHTSVYWYQQALGLGLQFLLWYDEGEERNRGNFPPRFSGRQFPNYSSELNVNALELEDSALYLCASSLEIGTDTQYFGPGTRLTVL.

The chain joins TRBV7-9 to TRBJ2-3; TRBD2 matches at 11 bases. With V trimmed by 3 bases and J by 4 bases, 0 bases remained unmatched. Germline lookup yields CDR1 SEHNR and CDR2 FQNEAQ (reference sequence). CDR3 size: 14 residues. The CDR3 is CASSLTSGADTQYF. CDR3 nucleotide sequence: TGTGCCAGCAGCTTGACTAGCGGGGCAGATACGCAGTATTTT.

The chain employs TRBV10-3 and TRBJ1-1, with no clear D. V lost 10 bases and J 4 bases, leaving 19 bases between the germline ends. There are 14 residues in the CDR3. Germline CDR1 ENHRY, CDR2 SYGVKD. DNA for the CDR3: TGTGCCACCCTGACTGACCCCGGGAGCACTGAAGCTTTCTTT. This codes for CATLTDPGSTEAFF.

This clone was counted only a few times. The chain combines TRBV27 with TRBJ1-1; TRBD1 matches 8 bases. Germline V gives CDR1 MNHEY, CDR2 SMNVEV (reference sequence). Trimming took 2 bases from V and 11 from J; bases not matched to a gene: 10. This CDR3 is built from 14 residues. This CDR3 reads CASSLESQGAFAFF. Here the CDR3 DNA reads TGTGCCAGCAGTTTAGAATCGCAGGGGGCTTTCGCTTTCTTT.

In nucleotides, the CDR3 is TGCGCCAGCAGCTGGGGACAGACTAGCACAGATACGCAGTATTTT. Translated: CASSWGQTSTDTQYF. The chain carries TRBV5-1 and TRBJ2-3, with TRBD1 matching over 7 bases. CDR1 is SGHRS and CDR2 is YFSETQ in the germline V gene. The CDR3 runs to 15 residues. After removal of 3 bases from V and 0 bases from J, the junction contained 4 bases not matched to a gene.

This chain joins TRBV7-2 and TRBJ2-7; 11 bases align to TRBD2. This CDR3 comprises 16 residues. V lost 1 base to trimming and J lost 7 bases; unmatched junction nucleotides: 9. Per the germline V gene, CDR1 is SGHTA and CDR2 is FQGNSA. This CDR3 reads CASSLVSSGGYREQYF. CDR3 DNA sequence: TGTGCCAGCAGCTTAGTTTCTAGCGGGGGGTATCGAGAGCAGTACTTC.

V gene TRBV9 combines with J gene TRBJ2-5; 7 bases align to TRBD1. The ends lost 4 bases at V and 0 bases at J; junction bases unmatched: 9. CDR3 size: 16 residues. Germline CDR1 and CDR2: SGDLS and YYNGEE. The CDR3 coding sequence is TGTGCCAGCAGCAAAGGACAGGTCCCAAACCAAGAGACCCAGTACTTC. Its translation: CASSKGQVPNQETQYF.

The chain has TRBV6-5 and TRBJ2-1; maybe TRBD2 (5 bases). The CDR3 is made up of 15 amino acids. Germline V lookup: CDR1 MNHEY, CDR2 SVGAGI. V was cut by 5 bases and J by 0 bases, with 11 bases left in between. DNA of the CDR3: TGTGCCAGCAGTCCCTGGGAGAGCTCCTACAATGAGCAGTTCTTC. Amino acids: CASSPWESSYNEQFF.

V usage is TRBV9 and J usage is TRBJ1-4; D is unresolved. The V gene lost 2 bases and the J gene lost 4 bases, with 9 bases spanning the gap. This CDR3 has 14 amino acids. Germline lookup yields CDR1 SGDLS and CDR2 YYNGEE. CDR3 sequence: CASSVTWYNEKLFF. DNA of the CDR3: TGTGCCAGCAGCGTCACTTGGTATAATGAAAAACTGTTTTTT.

V and J are TRBV10-1 and TRBJ1-3; D is possibly TRBD1 (6 bases). The CDR3 runs 16 residues. The V gene's germline CDR1 is WNHNN and CDR2 SYGVQD (reference sequence). The V gene lost 6 bases and the J gene lost 1 base, with 16 bases spanning the gap. CDR3 sequence: CASSAGAAHSGNTIYF. CDR3 nucleotides: TGCGCCAGCAGCGCAGGGGCTGCGCATTCTGGAAACACCATATATTTT.

The rearrangement links TRBV28 to TRBJ2-2, with TRBD1 matching over 8 bases. The ends lost 3 bases at V and 5 bases at J; junction bases unmatched: 2. The germline CDR1 and CDR2 sequences are MDHEN and SYDVKM. This CDR3 comprises 14 residues. Here the CDR3 reads CASSFRQGTGELFF. CDR3 coding DNA: TGTGCCAGCAGTTTTAGACAGGGGACCGGGGAGCTGTTTTTT.

The chain employs TRBV5-1 and TRBJ2-2; 11 bases agree with TRBD2. V dropped 2 bases and J dropped 7; count of bases not matched to a gene: 13. Germline V gene lookup returns CDR1 SGHRS and CDR2 YFSETQ. CDR3 length: 18 amino acids. The CDR3 sequence is CASSLPGTSGLIGGELFF. The CDR3 region has the DNA TGCGCCAGCAGCTTACCGGGGACTAGCGGTTTGATCGGCGGGGAGCTGTTTTTT.

The rearrangement links TRBV9 to TRBJ1-1; no clear D gene. The CDR3 has 15 residues. Germline values: CDR1 SGDLS, CDR2 YYNGEE. The V end was cut by 0 bases, the J end by 7 bases, with 16 bases between. The CDR3 reads CASSVAGIPGHEAFF. The CDR3 nucleotides read TGTGCCAGCAGCGTAGCAGGAATTCCAGGCCATGAAGCTTTCTTT.

The chain has TRBV20-1 and TRBJ1-1; D call uncertain. Per the germline V gene, CDR1 is DFQATT and CDR2 is SNEGSKA (reference sequence). The CDR3 contains 11 residues. V was pared by 3 bases and J by 7 bases, with 9 bases between. The CDR3 loop reads CSASMAIEAFF. CDR3 in DNA: TGCAGTGCTAGTATGGCAATTGAAGCTTTCTTT.

At least ten counts were recorded for this clone. At one of its ends the junction is not consistent with the germline gene, which may arise from a read error. V is TRBV7-7 and J is TRBJ1-4; D not resolved. There are 15 residues in the CDR3. The V gene's germline CDR1 is SSHAT and CDR2 FNYEAQ (reference sequence). CDR3 DNA sequence: TGTGCTAGCAGCGAGGCGAAGGGAGTTAATGAAAAACTGTTTTTT. Residues: CASSEAKGVNEKLFF.

The chain has TRBV28 and TRBJ1-1, with D perhaps matching TRBD1 (5 bases). Germline CDR1 and CDR2: MDHEN and SYDVKM. V lost 4 bases and J lost 5, with 11 bases in between. The CDR3 runs 13 residues. The CDR3 nucleotides read TGTGCCAGCAGTTCCGGTAGGGGAACTGAAGCTTTCTTT. Residues: CASSSGRGTEAFF. Full variable domain (remainder filled in from reference TRBV28 and TRBJ1-1): DVKVTQSSRYLVKRTGEKVFLECVQDMDHENMFWYRQDPGLGLRLIYFSYDVKMKEKGDIPEGYSVSREKKERFSLILESASTNQTSMYLCASSSGRGTEAFFGQGTRLTVV.

This sequence joins TRBV5-1 and TRBJ2-5, with 8 positions matching TRBD2. Germline V gives CDR1 SGHRS, CDR2 YFSETQ. This CDR3 has 15 residues. With V trimmed by 4 bases and J by 2 bases, 7 bases remained unmatched. For the CDR3, the DNA is TGCGCCAGCAGCCCTGGCCCTAGCGGGCAAGAGACCCAGTACTTC. This translates into CASSPGPSGQETQYF.

V usage is TRBV20-1 and J usage is TRBJ1-1, with D tentatively TRBD1 (6 bases). CDR1 is DFQATT, CDR2 SNEGSKA, per germline (reference sequence). Trimming took off 6 bases at V and 11 bases at J, with 16 bases between the two ends. There are 11 residues in the CDR3. CDR3 sequence (DNA): TGCAGTGCCTCAAGGGGGGGGTATGCTTTCTTT. Amino acid sequence: CSASRGGYAFF.

This clone has just a few counts. This chain joins TRBV13 and TRBJ2-1, with unresolved D. The CDR3 is made up of 13 amino acids. In germline, CDR1 is PRHDT, CDR2 FYEKMQ (reference sequence). V gave up 5 bases and J gave up 5 bases, with 10 bases separating them. The CDR3 sequence is CASSLPGDNEQFF. CDR3 nucleotide sequence: TGTGCCAGCAGCCTCCCCGGAGACAATGAGCAGTTCTTC.

This clone was picked up one time. The genes are TRBV19 and TRBJ1-5; possible D gene TRBD1, 5 bases. This CDR3 is built from 14 residues. The V end lost 7 bases, the J end lost 1 base, and 11 bases lay between the germline ends. Germline assignment: CDR1 LNHDA and CDR2 SQIVND (reference sequence). The CDR3 is CASTQRGSNQPQHF. The CDR3 DNA follows: TGTGCCAGTACCCAAAGGGGCAGCAATCAGCCCCAGCATTTT.

The V call is TRBV6-5, the J call TRBJ2-7; 7 bases map to TRBD1. Germline loops: CDR1 MNHEY, CDR2 SVGAGI. The CDR3 has 13 amino acids. V lost 10 bases, J lost 0 bases, and 6 bases stayed unmatched. CDR3 region: CATSRGFSYEQYF. CDR3 DNA sequence: TGTGCCACATCCAGGGGGTTCTCCTACGAGCAGTACTTC.

J is TRBJ1-2 and V is TRBV29-1; D perhaps matches TRBD1 (6 bases). The germline V gene encodes CDR1 SQVTM and CDR2 ANQGSEA. The CDR3 totals 14 residues. Trimming left V 0 bases short and J 6 bases short, with 14 bases between. CDR3 coding DNA: TGCAGCGTTGAAGACTACAGGGAGTCGGATGGCTACACCTTC. Residues: CSVEDYRESDGYTF.

V usage is TRBV19 and J usage is TRBJ1-1; the D is unclear. Germline-derived CDR1 and CDR2 are LNHDA and SQIVND (reference sequence). The CDR3 sequence is 14 residues long. Trimming took 5 bases from V and 2 from J, leaving 12 bases between them. The CDR3 protein is CASSPRVLNTEAFF. The CDR3 DNA is TGTGCCAGTAGTCCTCGGGTCTTAAACACTGAAGCTTTCTTT.

The chain recombines TRBV7-3 with TRBJ2-3; weak D call: TRBD2 (6 bases). Between the trimmed V and J ends, which lost 2 bases and 6 bases, there was a span of 12 bases. Germline V gene data show CDR1 as SGHTA and CDR2 as FQGTGA. This CDR3 has 14 residues. CDR3 DNA: TGTGCCAGCAGCTTAGGGGTAGCGGCTGATACGCAGTATTTT. As protein: CASSLGVAADTQYF.

This clone was seen once. This chain joins TRBV2 and TRBJ1-2; D perhaps matches TRBD1 (6 bases). The CDR3 runs 15 residues. Germline loops: CDR1 SNHLY, CDR2 FYNNEI. V gave up 2 bases and J gave up 3 bases, with 13 bases separating them. Here the CDR3 DNA reads TGTGCCAGCAGTGAAACTATGGGGGCGCACTATGGCTACACCTTC. It encodes CASSETMGAHYGYTF.

This clone has a handful of counts. The chain links TRBV10-2 to TRBJ1-1, with 8 nucleotides matching TRBD1. Losses at the gene ends were 3 bases for V and 10 bases for J; bases not matched to a gene: 16. The CDR3 totals 16 residues. CDR1 and CDR2 from the germline V gene are WSHSY and SAAADI. The CDR3 nucleotides read TGCGCCAGCAGTGAAAAGTGGGGGTGGGGACAGGCCAGAGCTTTCTTT. The encoded protein is CASSEKWGWGQARAFF.

The rearrangement uses TRBV4-3 and TRBJ2-2, with 10 bases that match TRBD1. The CDR3 totals 16 residues. In germline, CDR1 is LGHNA, CDR2 YSLEER. The junction had 4 bases not matched to a gene; V was cut back by 1 base and J by 5 bases. The CDR3 DNA reads as TGCGCCAGCAGCCAAGTACCGGGACAGGGGACCGGGGAGCTGTTTTTT. Protein: CASSQVPGQGTGELFF.

The chain is built from TRBV15 and TRBJ2-5; 10 nucleotides match TRBD2. V trimming: 3 bases; J trimming: 0 bases; junction bases outside the gene matches: 4. CDR1 is LNHNV, CDR2 YYDKDF, per germline (reference sequence). The CDR3 totals 16 residues. The CDR3 reads CATSSVTSGYQETQYF. The CDR3 DNA reads TGTGCCACCAGCAGCGTGACTAGCGGGTACCAAGAGACCCAGTACTTC.

V and J are TRBV11-2 and TRBJ2-3; D unresolved. The CDR3 sequence is 13 residues long. V gave up 0 bases and J gave up 4 bases, with 5 bases separating them. The germline gives CDR1 SGHAT, CDR2 FQNNGV. CDR3 in DNA: TGTGCCAGCAGCTTAGATCTGTCAGATACGCAGTATTTT. Its protein is CASSLDLSDTQYF.

The rearrangement links TRBV6-5 to TRBJ2-1, with 9 bases that match TRBD1. The CDR3 is made up of 15 amino acids. CDR1 and CDR2 from the germline V gene are MNHEY and SVGAGI. The junction had 12 bases not matched to a gene; V was cut back by 0 bases and J by 15 bases. The CDR3 protein is CASSYSEGTGKVRFF. The CDR3 DNA sequence: TGTGCCAGCAGTTACTCGGAGGGGACAGGGAAAGTTCGGTTCTTC.